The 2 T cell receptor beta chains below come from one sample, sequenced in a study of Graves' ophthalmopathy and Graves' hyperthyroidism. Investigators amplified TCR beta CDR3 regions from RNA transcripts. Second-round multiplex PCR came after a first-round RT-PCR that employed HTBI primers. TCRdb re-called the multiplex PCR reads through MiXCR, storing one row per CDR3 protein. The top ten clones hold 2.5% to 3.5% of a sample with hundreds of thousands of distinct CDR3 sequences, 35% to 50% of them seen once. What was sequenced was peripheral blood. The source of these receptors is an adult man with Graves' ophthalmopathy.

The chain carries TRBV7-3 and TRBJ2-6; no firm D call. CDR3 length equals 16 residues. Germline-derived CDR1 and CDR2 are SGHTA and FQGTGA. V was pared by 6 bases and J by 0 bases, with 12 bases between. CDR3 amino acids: CASSPPHHSGANVLTF. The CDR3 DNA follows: TGTGCCAGCAGTCCTCCACACCACTCTGGGGCCAACGTCCTGACTTTC.

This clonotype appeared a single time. Here the CDR3 DNA reads TGCGCCAGCGCTGGGACAGCCGCCCCTGAAGCTTTCTTT. Amino acid sequence: CASAGTAAPEAFF. The rearrangement joins TRBV10-2 to TRBJ1-1, with 7 bases aligning to TRBD1. Per germline, CDR1 WSHSY and CDR2 SAAADI. The junction had 9 bases not matched to a gene; V was cut back by 8 bases and J by 6 bases. The CDR3 length is 13 residues.